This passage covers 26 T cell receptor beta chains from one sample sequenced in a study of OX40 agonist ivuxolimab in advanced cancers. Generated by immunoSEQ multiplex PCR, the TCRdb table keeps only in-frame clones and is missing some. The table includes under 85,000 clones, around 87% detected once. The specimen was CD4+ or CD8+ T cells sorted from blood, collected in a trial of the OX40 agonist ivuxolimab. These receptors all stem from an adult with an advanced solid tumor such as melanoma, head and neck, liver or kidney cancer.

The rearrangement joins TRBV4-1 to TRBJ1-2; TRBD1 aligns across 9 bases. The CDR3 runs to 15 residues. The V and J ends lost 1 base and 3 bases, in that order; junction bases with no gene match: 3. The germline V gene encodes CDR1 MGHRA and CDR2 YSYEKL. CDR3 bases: TGCGCCAGCAGCCAAGGGACAGGGGCCTACTATGGCTACACCTTC. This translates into CASSQGTGAYYGYTF.

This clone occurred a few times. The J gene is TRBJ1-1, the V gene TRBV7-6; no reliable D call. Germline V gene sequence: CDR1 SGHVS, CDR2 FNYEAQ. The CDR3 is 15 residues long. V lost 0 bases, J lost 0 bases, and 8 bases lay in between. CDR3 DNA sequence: TGTGCCAGCAGCTTAGCGGCCGGGTTGAACACTGAAGCTTTCTTT. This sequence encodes CASSLAAGLNTEAFF.

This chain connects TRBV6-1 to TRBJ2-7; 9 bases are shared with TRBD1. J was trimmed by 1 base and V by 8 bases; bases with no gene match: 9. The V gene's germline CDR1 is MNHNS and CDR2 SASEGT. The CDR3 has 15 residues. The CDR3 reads CASHLGTGRSYEQYF. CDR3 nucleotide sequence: TGTGCCAGCCACCTTGGGACAGGGCGATCCTACGAGCAGTACTTC.

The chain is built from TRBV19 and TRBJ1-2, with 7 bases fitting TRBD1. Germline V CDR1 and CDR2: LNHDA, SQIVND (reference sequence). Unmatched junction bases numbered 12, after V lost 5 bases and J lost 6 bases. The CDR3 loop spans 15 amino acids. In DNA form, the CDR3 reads TGTGCCAGTAGTGTGACCGGGACAGCCACTAATGGCTACACCTTC. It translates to CASSVTGTATNGYTF.

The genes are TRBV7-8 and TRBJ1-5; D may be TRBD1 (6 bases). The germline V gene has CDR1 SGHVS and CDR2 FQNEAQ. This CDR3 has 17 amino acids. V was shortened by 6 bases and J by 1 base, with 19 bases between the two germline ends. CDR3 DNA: TGTGCCAGCAGTCCCAACAGGGATGGTATAAGCAATCAGCCCCAGCATTTT. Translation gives CASSPNRDGISNQPQHF.

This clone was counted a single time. This CDR3 is CASSVDLQGSDTEAFF. In DNA form, the CDR3 reads TGTGCCAGCAGCGTAGATCTGCAGGGTAGTGACACTGAAGCTTTCTTT. The rearrangement joins TRBV9 to TRBJ1-1, with D perhaps TRBD1 (5 bases). The CDR3 has 16 amino acids. Trimming pared 0 bases from V and 3 bases from J, leaving 15 bases between. CDR1 is SGDLS, CDR2 YYNGEE, per germline.

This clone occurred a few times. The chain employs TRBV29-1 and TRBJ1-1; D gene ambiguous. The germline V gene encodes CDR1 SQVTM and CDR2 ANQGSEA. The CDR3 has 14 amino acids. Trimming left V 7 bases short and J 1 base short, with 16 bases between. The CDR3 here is CSALGVSGNTEAFF. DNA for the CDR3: TGCAGCGCCCTAGGCGTCAGTGGGAACACTGAAGCTTTCTTT.

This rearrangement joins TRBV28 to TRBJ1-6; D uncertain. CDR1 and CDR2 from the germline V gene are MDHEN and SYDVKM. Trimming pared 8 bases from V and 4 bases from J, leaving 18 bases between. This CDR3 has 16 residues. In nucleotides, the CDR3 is TGTGCCAGCGGGTCAGCCACCCCAGGATATAATTCACCCCTCCACTTT. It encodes CASGSATPGYNSPLHF.

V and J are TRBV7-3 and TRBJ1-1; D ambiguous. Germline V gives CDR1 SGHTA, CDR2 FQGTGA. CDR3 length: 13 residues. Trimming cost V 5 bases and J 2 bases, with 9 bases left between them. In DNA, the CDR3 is TGTGCCAGCAGCCCCGTAACCAACACTGAAGCTTTCTTT. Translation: CASSPVTNTEAFF.

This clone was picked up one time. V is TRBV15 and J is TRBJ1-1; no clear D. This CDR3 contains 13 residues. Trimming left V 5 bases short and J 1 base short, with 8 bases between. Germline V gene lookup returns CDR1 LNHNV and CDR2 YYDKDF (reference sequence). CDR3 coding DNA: TGTGCCACCAGCGCCCGAGCGAACACTGAAGCTTTCTTT. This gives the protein CATSARANTEAFF.

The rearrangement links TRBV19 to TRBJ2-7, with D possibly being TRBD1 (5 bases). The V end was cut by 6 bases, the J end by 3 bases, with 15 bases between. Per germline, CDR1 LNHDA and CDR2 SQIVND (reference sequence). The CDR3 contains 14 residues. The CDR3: CASRSQGPDYEQYF. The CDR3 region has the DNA TGTGCCAGTAGGTCCCAGGGTCCCGACTACGAGCAGTACTTC.

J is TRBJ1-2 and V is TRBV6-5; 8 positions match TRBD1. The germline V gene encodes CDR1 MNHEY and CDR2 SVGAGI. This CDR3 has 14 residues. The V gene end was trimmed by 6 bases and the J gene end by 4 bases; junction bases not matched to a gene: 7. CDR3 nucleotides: TGTGCCAGCAGGAAGAGACAGGGGAGCTATGGCTACACCTTC. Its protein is CASRKRQGSYGYTF.

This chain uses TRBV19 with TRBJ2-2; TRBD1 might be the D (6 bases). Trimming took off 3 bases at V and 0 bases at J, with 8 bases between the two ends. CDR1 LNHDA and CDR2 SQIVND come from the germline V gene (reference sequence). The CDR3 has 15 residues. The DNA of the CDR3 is TGTGCCAGTAGTATTGGACAGACGAACACCGGGGAGCTGTTTTTT. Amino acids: CASSIGQTNTGELFF.

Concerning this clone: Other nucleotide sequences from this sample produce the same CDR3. CDR3: CASSYSNRGGYTF. The CDR3 DNA sequence: TGTGCCAGCAGTTACTCGAATCGGGGAGGCTACACCTTC. V gene TRBV6-5 combines with J gene TRBJ1-2, with unresolved D. In germline, CDR1 is MNHEY, CDR2 SVGAGI. V was pared by 0 bases and J by 8 bases, with 10 bases between. The length of the CDR3 is 13 residues.

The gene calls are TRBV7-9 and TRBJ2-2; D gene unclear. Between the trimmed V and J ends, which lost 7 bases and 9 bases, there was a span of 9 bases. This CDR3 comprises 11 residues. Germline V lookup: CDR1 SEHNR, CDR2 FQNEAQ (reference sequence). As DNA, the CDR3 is TGTGCCAGCACCGATTCCTGGGAGCTGTTTTTT. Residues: CASTDSWELFF. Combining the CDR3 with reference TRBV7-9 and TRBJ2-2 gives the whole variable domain DTGVSQNPRHKITKRGQNVTFRCDPISEHNRLYWYRQTLGQGPEFLTYFQNEAQLEKSRLLSDRFSAERPKGSFSTLEIQRTEQGDSAMYLCASTDSWELFFGEGSRLTVL.

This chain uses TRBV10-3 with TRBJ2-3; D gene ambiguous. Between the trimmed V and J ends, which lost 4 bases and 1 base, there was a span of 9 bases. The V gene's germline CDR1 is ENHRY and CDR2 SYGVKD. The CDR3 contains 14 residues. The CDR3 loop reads CAISVETRTDTQYF. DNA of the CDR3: TGTGCCATCAGTGTTGAGACCCGCACAGATACGCAGTATTTT.

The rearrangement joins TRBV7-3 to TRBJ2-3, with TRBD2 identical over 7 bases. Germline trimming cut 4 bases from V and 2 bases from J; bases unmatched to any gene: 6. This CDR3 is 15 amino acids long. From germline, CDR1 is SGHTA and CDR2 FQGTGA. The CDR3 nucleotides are TGTGCCAGCAGCTGGAAAGCGGGGCCCACAGATACGCAGTATTTT. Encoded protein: CASSWKAGPTDTQYF.

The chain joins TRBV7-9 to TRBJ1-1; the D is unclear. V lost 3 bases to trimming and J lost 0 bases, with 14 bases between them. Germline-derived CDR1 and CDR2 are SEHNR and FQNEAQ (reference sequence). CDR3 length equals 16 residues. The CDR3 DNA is TGTGCCAGCAGCTTCCTCTATGGGAGAATGAACACTGAAGCTTTCTTT. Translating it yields CASSFLYGRMNTEAFF.

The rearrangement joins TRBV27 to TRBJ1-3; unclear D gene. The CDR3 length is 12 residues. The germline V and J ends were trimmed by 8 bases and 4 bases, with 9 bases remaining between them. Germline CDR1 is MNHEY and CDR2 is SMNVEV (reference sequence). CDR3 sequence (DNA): TGTGCCAGCGGCGGATACGGAAACACCATATATTTT. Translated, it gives CASGGYGNTIYF.

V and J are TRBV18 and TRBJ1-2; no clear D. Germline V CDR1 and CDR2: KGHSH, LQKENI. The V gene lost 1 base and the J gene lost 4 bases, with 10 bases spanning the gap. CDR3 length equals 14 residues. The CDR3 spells CASSPLDTRYGYTF. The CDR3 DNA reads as TGTGCCAGCTCACCACTCGACACTCGCTATGGCTACACCTTC. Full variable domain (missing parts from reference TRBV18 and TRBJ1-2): NAGVMQNPRHLVRRRGQEARLRCSPMKGHSHVYWYRQLPEEGLKFMVYLQKENIIDESGMPKERFSAEFPKEGPSILRIQQVVRGDSAAYFCASSPLDTRYGYTFGSGTRLTVV.

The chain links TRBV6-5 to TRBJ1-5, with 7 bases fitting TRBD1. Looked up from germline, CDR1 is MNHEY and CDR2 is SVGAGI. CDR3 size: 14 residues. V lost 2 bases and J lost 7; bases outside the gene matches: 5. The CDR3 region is CASSYGGGDQPQHF. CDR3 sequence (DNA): TGTGCCAGCAGTTACGGAGGGGGCGACCAGCCCCAGCATTTT.

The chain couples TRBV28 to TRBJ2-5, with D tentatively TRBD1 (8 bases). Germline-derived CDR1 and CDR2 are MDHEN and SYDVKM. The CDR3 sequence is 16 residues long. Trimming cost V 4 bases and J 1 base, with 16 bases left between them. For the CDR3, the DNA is TGTGCCAGCAGTTCGACAGGGGCGGGGGCCCAAGAGACCCAGTACTTC. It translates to CASSSTGAGAQETQYF.

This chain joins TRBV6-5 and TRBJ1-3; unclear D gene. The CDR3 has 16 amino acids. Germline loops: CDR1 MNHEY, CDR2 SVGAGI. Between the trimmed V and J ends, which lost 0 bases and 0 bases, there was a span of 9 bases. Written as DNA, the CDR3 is TGTGCCAGCAGTTACTCCGTGGGCAGCTCTGGAAACACCATATATTTT. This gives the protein CASSYSVGSSGNTIYF.

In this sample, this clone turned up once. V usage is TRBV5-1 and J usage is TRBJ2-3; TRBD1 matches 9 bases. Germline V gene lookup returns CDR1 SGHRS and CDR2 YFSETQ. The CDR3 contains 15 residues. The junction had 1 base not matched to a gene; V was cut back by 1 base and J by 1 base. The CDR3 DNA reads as TGCGCCAGCAGCTTGTGGACAGGGGGCACAGATACGCAGTATTTT. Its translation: CASSLWTGGTDTQYF.

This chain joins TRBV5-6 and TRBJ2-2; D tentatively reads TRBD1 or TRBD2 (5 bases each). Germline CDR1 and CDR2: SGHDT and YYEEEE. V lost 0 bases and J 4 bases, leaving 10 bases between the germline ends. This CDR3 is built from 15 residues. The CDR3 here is CASSLVPGTTGELFF. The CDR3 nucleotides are TGTGCCAGCAGCTTGGTTCCGGGGACCACCGGGGAGCTGTTTTTT.

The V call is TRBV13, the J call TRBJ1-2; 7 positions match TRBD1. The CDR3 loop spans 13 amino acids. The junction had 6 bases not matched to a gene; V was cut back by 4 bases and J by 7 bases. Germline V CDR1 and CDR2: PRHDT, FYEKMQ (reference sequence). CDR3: CASSSRTGGGYTF. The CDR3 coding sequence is TGTGCCAGCAGCTCCCGGACAGGCGGTGGCTACACCTTC.